This is a list of T cell receptor beta chains from one sample in a study of blood T cell repertoires in COVID-19. Measured with immunoSEQ multiplex PCR; TCRdb has only the in-frame clones, and not every one. The profile shows about 170,000 clones, around 81% of them singletons. Sequenced input: peripheral blood. The receptors shown here come from a man between 70 and 80 years old with active or convalescent COVID-19. Each CDR3 is given with its conserved first and last residue. The D gene is left open where the match is weak. Size values are once, few and many counts, or a class for expanded clones, and some rows have none.

abundance	j_gene	v_gene	d_gene	CDR3aa	CDR3nt
.	TRBJ2-7	TRBV27	.	CASSGQSYEQYF	TGTGCCAGCAGCGGACAGAGCTACGAGCAGTACTTC
.	TRBJ2-2	TRBV7-3	TRBD1	CASSPRGPLNTGELFF	TGTGCCAGCAGCCCCAGGGGGCCCCTGAACACCGGGGAGCTGTTTTTT
.	TRBJ1-3	TRBV6-1	.	CASSELGTGNTIYF	TGTGCCAGCAGTGAATTAGGGACAGGAAACACCATATATTTT
.	TRBJ1-1	TRBV6-5	TRBD1	CASSYSTGFGEAFF	TGTGCCAGCAGTTACTCGACAGGGTTCGGAGAAGCTTTCTTT
.	TRBJ1-1	TRBV7-2	.	CASSLETLMNTEAFF	TGTGCCAGCAGCTTAGAGACACTCATGAACACTGAAGCTTTCTTT
.	TRBJ2-6	TRBV11-3	.	CASSFGSSGANVLTF	TGTGCCAGCAGCTTCGGGAGCTCTGGGGCCAACGTCCTGACTTTC
once	TRBJ2-1	TRBV18	.	CASSGGLYNEQFF	TGTGCCAGCTCAGGGGGCCTATACAATGAGCAGTTCTTC
.	TRBJ2-1	TRBV3-1/TRBV3-2	.	CASSRALGNYNEQFF	TGTGCCAGCAGCCGGGCACTAGGCAACTACAATGAGCAGTTCTTC
.	TRBJ1-4	TRBV7-2	.	CASSPNRAAGVVEKLFF	TGTGCCAGCAGCCCCAACCGGGCGGCAGGGGTCGTTGAAAAACTGTTTTTT
.	TRBJ1-4	TRBV10-3	.	CAISPAGDLNEKLFF	TGTGCCATCAGTCCCGCAGGGGACCTTAATGAAAAACTGTTTTTT
.	TRBJ1-5	TRBV28	.	CASSLGGVTGFTHF	TGTGCCAGCAGTCTGGGGGGGGTGACAGGTTTTACGCATTTT
.	TRBJ1-2	TRBV7-8	TRBD1	CASRPIGTGRDYGYTF	TGTGCCAGCAGACCCATTGGGACAGGGAGAGACTATGGCTACACCTTC
.	TRBJ1-1	TRBV5-4	TRBD1	CASSSGQGGMNTEAFF	TGTGCCAGCAGCTCGGGACAGGGTGGCATGAACACTGAAGCTTTCTTT
.	TRBJ2-2	TRBV9	.	CASSAKQGYTGELFF	TGTGCCAGCAGTGCAAAACAGGGATACACCGGGGAGCTGTTTTTT
.	TRBJ2-7	TRBV5-1	TRBD1	CASSSGTGDYEQYF	TGCGCCAGCAGTTCCGGGACAGGGGACTACGAGCAGTACTTC
.	TRBJ1-3	TRBV7-9	.	CASSLDPPRADTIYF	TGTGCCAGCAGCTTAGACCCACCCAGGGCGGACACCATATATTTT
.	TRBJ1-1	TRBV2	.	CASIHRFEAFF	TGTGCCAGCATCCACAGATTTGAAGCTTTCTTT
once	TRBJ1-1	TRBV9	TRBD1	CASSPWTGMNTEAFF	TGTGCCAGCAGCCCCTGGACAGGGATGAACACTGAAGCTTTCTTT
once	TRBJ1-1	TRBV28	.	CASTLSSGISNTEAFF	TGTGCCAGCACCCTTAGCTCGGGAATATCAAACACTGAAGCTTTCTTT
.	TRBJ2-1	TRBV9	.	CASSVLATVDEQFF	TGTGCCAGCAGCGTTCTAGCAACGGTGGATGAGCAGTTCTTC
.	TRBJ1-1	TRBV18	TRBD1	CASSPTGGDTEAFF	TGTGCCAGCTCACCGACAGGGGGAGACACTGAAGCTTTCTTT
.	TRBJ1-1	TRBV7-2	.	CASSLKDGGEAFF	TGTGCCAGCAGCTTGAAGGACGGGGGTGAAGCTTTCTTT
.	TRBJ2-7	TRBV9	TRBD2	CASSVSSGSAYEQYF	TGTGCCAGCAGCGTTTCTAGCGGGAGTGCCTACGAGCAGTACTTC
once	TRBJ2-7	TRBV12-3/TRBV12-4	.	CASSPGGSYEQYF	TGTGCCAGCAGTCCCGGGGGTAGCTACGAGCAGTACTTC
.	TRBJ2-7	TRBV5-1	TRBD1	CASSMTGRSYEQYF	TGCGCCAGCAGCATGACAGGGAGATCCTACGAGCAGTACTTC
.	TRBJ2-7	TRBV5-6	.	CASSLVDSFRSEQYF	TGTGCCAGCAGCTTGGTGGACAGTTTTAGGTCCGAGCAGTACTTC
.	TRBJ1-5	TRBV19	.	CASSTGTRSNQPQHF	TGTGCCAGTAGTACCGGGACAAGGAGCAATCAGCCCCAGCATTTT
.	TRBJ1-2	TRBV6-1	TRBD1	CASSEWGTGMNYGYTF	TGTGCCAGCAGTGAATGGGGGACAGGGATGAACTATGGCTACACCTTC
.	TRBJ2-2	TRBV7-2	.	CASSLGSRAGELFF	TGTGCCAGCAGCCTGGGGAGTAGGGCCGGGGAGCTGTTTTTT
.	TRBJ1-4	TRBV19	TRBD1	CASRVRDRVYEKLFF	TGTGCCAGTAGGGTCCGGGACAGGGTCTATGAAAAACTGTTTTTT
few	TRBJ1-6	TRBV5-6	.	CASSLGADYNSPLHF	TGTGCCAGCAGCTTGGGCGCGGACTATAATTCACCCCTCCACTTT
.	TRBJ2-2	TRBV6-1	.	CASSEDRTNTGELFF	TGTGCCAGCAGTGAAGACAGAACGAACACCGGGGAGCTGTTTTTT
.	TRBJ1-2	TRBV4-1	.	CASSQQGPGGNYGYTF	TGCGCCAGCAGCCAACAGGGGCCTGGGGGTAACTATGGCTACACCTTC
.	TRBJ2-3	TRBV6-5	.	CASMGLQTDTQYF	TGTGCCAGCATGGGACTCCAGACAGATACGCAGTATTTT
.	TRBJ1-1	TRBV28	TRBD1	CASKNRDRNMNTEAFF	TGTGCCAGCAAGAACCGGGACAGAAACATGAACACTGAAGCTTTCTTT
.	TRBJ2-7	TRBV10-3	TRBD1	CAISNRGLAYEQYF	TGTGCCATCAGTAACAGGGGGCTTGCGTACGAGCAGTACTTC
.	TRBJ1-2	TRBV2	.	CASRVDTEDDDGYTF	TGTGCCAGCAGGGTGGATACCGAGGATGACGATGGCTACACCTTC
.	TRBJ2-2	TRBV30	.	CAWSVGQRVNTGELFF	TGTGCCTGGAGTGTAGGGCAGCGGGTGAACACCGGGGAGCTGTTTTTT
once	TRBJ2-5	TRBV28	TRBD1	CASSLGTGGPMGAQYF	TGTGCCAGCAGTTTGGGGACAGGGGGTCCCATGGGGGCCCAGTACTTC
.	TRBJ1-2	TRBV2	TRBD1	CASSRDRGLFGYTF	TGTGCCAGCAGCCGTGACAGGGGGCTCTTTGGCTACACCTTC
.	TRBJ1-3	TRBV7-2	.	CASSLYLGLLSGNTIYF	TGTGCCAGCAGCTTATATCTGGGACTCCTGTCTGGAAACACCATATATTTT
.	TRBJ2-1	TRBV18	TRBD1	CASSQQGHPTNEQFF	TGTGCCAGCTCACAACAGGGGCATCCCACCAATGAGCAGTTCTTC
.	TRBJ1-1	TRBV7-2	.	CASSSRQNTEAFF	TGTGCCAGCAGCTCGAGACAGAACACTGAAGCTTTCTTT
.	TRBJ1-2	TRBV3-1/TRBV3-2	TRBD1	CASSQGTGAADPYGYTF	TGTGCCAGCAGCCAAGGGACAGGGGCCGCCGATCCATATGGCTACACCTTC
.	TRBJ1-2	TRBV6-5	TRBD1	CASSTGGHNYGYTF	TGTGCCAGCAGCACAGGGGGACATAACTATGGCTACACCTTC
.	TRBJ2-1	TRBV11-1	TRBD1	CASSLGQGAENEQFF	TGTGCCAGCAGCTTAGGACAGGGGGCTGAAAATGAGCAGTTCTTC
.	TRBJ1-6	TRBV5-5	TRBD1	CASSLLTGGEFSPLHF	TGTGCCAGCAGCTTGTTGACAGGGGGGGAATTTTCACCCCTCCACTTT
.	TRBJ2-1	TRBV3-1/TRBV3-2	TRBD1	CASSPPGQLNNEQFF	TGTGCCAGCAGCCCCCCGGGACAGTTAAACAATGAGCAGTTCTTC
.	TRBJ1-1	TRBV2	.	CASTAGPATEAFF	TGTGCCAGCACTGCAGGGCCGGCCACTGAAGCTTTCTTT
once	TRBJ1-5	TRBV7-2	.	CASSLTSSNQPQHF	TGTGCCAGCAGCTTAACAAGTAGCAATCAGCCCCAGCATTTT